This passage covers 6 T cell receptor beta chains from one sample sequenced in a study of T cell changes during pregnancy in multiple sclerosis. The method was immunoSEQ multiplex PCR; TCRdb's version includes in-frame clones alone and lacks a portion of them. The data show under 100,000 clones, about 95% seen once. The specimen was peripheral blood, collected in the third trimester of pregnancy. Receptor source: a female donor with multiple sclerosis, enrolled in a pregnancy study.

V gene TRBV9 combines with J gene TRBJ2-3, with TRBD2 identical over 10 bases. There are 18 residues in the CDR3. Trimming at V came to 0 bases and at J to 0 bases, leaving 7 bases not matched to a gene. In germline, CDR1 is SGDLS, CDR2 YYNGEE. Here the CDR3 reads CASSVGLAGAASTDTQYF. CDR3 sequence (DNA): TGTGCCAGCAGCGTAGGTCTAGCGGGGGCCGCTAGCACAGATACGCAGTATTTT.

The chain has TRBV5-8 and TRBJ2-1; 8 positions match TRBD1. Trimming at V came to 4 bases and at J to 7 bases, leaving 7 bases not matched to a gene. The CDR3 sequence is 14 residues long. Germline assignment: CDR1 SGHTS and CDR2 YDEGEE. As DNA, the CDR3 is TGTGCCAGCAGCCCCGGACAGGGTCTTAATGAGCAGTTCTTC. Its translation is CASSPGQGLNEQFF.

CDR3 region: CASRGPHGYTF. As DNA, the CDR3 is TGTGCCTCCAGGGGCCCCCATGGCTACACCTTC. The chain recombines TRBV30 with TRBJ1-2; perhaps TRBD1 as D (6 bases). Per the germline V gene, CDR1 is GTSNPN and CDR2 is SVGIG (reference sequence). The CDR3 is made up of 11 amino acids. V was clipped by 7 bases and J by 6 bases, with 12 bases between them.

The chain is built from TRBV29-1 and TRBJ1-4, with D perhaps matching TRBD1 (6 bases). V lost 7 bases to trimming and J lost 5 bases, with 23 bases between them. Germline CDR1 and CDR2: SQVTM and ANQGSEA. CDR3 size: 16 residues. The CDR3 nucleotides read TGCAGCGCTAGAACAGGGTCGGCGAGATCGAATGAAAAACTGTTTTTT. As protein: CSARTGSARSNEKLFF.

V gene TRBV5-4 combines with J gene TRBJ1-4, with D perhaps TRBD1 (5 bases). V was pared by 4 bases and J by 7 bases, with 23 bases between. The CDR3 spans 17 residues. The germline V gene has CDR1 SGHNT and CDR2 YYREEE (reference sequence). The CDR3: CASSPSRGGGSREKLFF. The CDR3 DNA sequence: TGTGCCAGCAGCCCTTCTCGCGGGGGGGGTTCTCGTGAAAAACTGTTTTTT.

The chain joins TRBV7-9 to TRBJ2-6; D might be TRBD1 (5 bases). This CDR3 region has 15 residues. V was pared by 6 bases and J by 1 base, with 10 bases between. CDR1 is SEHNR and CDR2 is FQNEAQ in the germline V gene (reference sequence). The CDR3 region is CASSQGISGANVLTF. The CDR3 bases are TGTGCCAGCAGTCAGGGTATTTCTGGGGCCAACGTCCTGACTTTC.